The subject of this entry is one T cell receptor (beta chain). Its specificity is not known. Reverse transcription of about 0.45 to 1 ug RNA used random hexamers. Amplification of TCR beta CDR3 by immunoSEQ multiplex PCR spanned 54 Vbeta and 13 Jbeta. TCRdb re-called the immunoSEQ multiplex PCR reads with MiXCR, one entry per CDR3 protein. The table shows some 130,000 distinct CDR3 sequences, with over 90% occurring only once. Bulk CD8+ and CD4+ cells came from magnetic negative isolation; CD8+ TEMRA by FACS. This specimen comes from a study of CD8 T cells in Susac syndrome. Germline loops: CDR1 SGHRS, CDR2 YFSETQ. With 2 bases removed from V and 0 bases from J, the gap between germline ends came to 12 bases. CDR3 length: 16 amino acids. General study points: The study conceded that relatively few individuals underwent its TCR sequencing and HLA analysis.

The sequenced material came from CD4+ T cells from PBMCs. The sequence came from a human donor in good health. The chain has TRBV5-1 and TRBJ1-3, with D unresolved. In nucleotides, the CDR3 is TGCGCCAGCAGCTTAATGGGAGACTTCTCTGGAAACACCATATATTTT. As protein: CASSLMGDFSGNTIYF.